A single sample is the source of the 20 T cell receptor beta chains below, sequenced in a study of identical twins. Each CDR3 protein gets one entry after TCRdb re-called the 5' RACE reads with MiXCR. The table has 650,000 to 800,000 distinct CDR3 sequences, around 8.6% seen once. These data also formed part of another study, on yellow fever vaccine responses in identical twins.

The sequenced sample was PBMCs. The receptors were gathered from a woman aged 18-30 years in good health.

A few counts support this clonotype. The CDR3 coding sequence is TGTGCCAGCAGCAGGGGGGCGGGAATTGCCACCGGGGAGCTGTTTTTT. As protein: CASSRGAGIATGELFF. The rearrangement joins TRBV7-2 to TRBJ2-2; D assignment may be TRBD1 or TRBD2 (6 bases each). Germline assignment: CDR1 SGHTA and CDR2 FQGNSA. The CDR3 contains 16 residues. V lost 5 bases, J lost 4 bases, and 17 bases lay in between.

The J gene is TRBJ2-7, the V gene TRBV20-1, with D unclear. The length of the CDR3 is 12 residues. V lost 6 bases and J lost 3, with 12 bases in between. Germline V lookup: CDR1 DFQATT, CDR2 SNEGSKA (reference sequence). CDR3 protein: CSATLGYYEQYF. The CDR3 DNA reads TGCAGTGCCACCTTGGGTTACTACGAGCAGTACTTC.

This clonotype was detected only a few times. V is TRBV7-9 and J is TRBJ2-3; D is unresolved. Trimming removed 7 bases at V and 0 bases at J, with 17 bases between. CDR1 is SEHNR, CDR2 FQNEAQ, per germline (reference sequence). CDR3 size: 16 residues. The CDR3 reads CASIPFGSPSTDTQYF. Written as DNA, the CDR3 is TGTGCCAGCATCCCCTTTGGGTCTCCAAGCACAGATACGCAGTATTTT.

In this sample, this clonotype turned up a few times. V is TRBV5-1 and J is TRBJ2-1; D perhaps matches TRBD1 (6 bases). The CDR3 loop spans 13 amino acids. The V end lost 7 bases, the J end lost 2 bases, and 10 bases lay between the germline ends. The germline V gene has CDR1 SGHRS and CDR2 YFSETQ. CDR3 amino acids: CASSGQTYNEQFF. For the CDR3, the DNA is TGCGCCAGCTCTGGACAGACCTACAATGAGCAGTTCTTC.

This clonotype appeared a single time. The CDR3 DNA reads as TGTGCCAGCAGCTCAGGGGGCATGGTTGAGACCCAGTACTTC. It encodes CASSSGGMVETQYF. The chain joins TRBV7-8 to TRBJ2-5; 8 nucleotides match TRBD1. Germline V gene data show CDR1 as SGHVS and CDR2 as FQNEAQ. The CDR3 extends over 14 amino acids. With 4 bases clipped from V and 5 bases from J, the junction kept 6 bases outside the gene matches. The whole variable domain, filled in from reference TRBV7-8 and TRBJ2-5, reads GAGVSQSPRYKVAKRGQDVALRCDPISGHVSLFWYQQALGQGPEFLTYFQNEAQLDKSGLPSDRFFAERPEGSVSTLKIQRTQQEDSAVYLCASSSGGMVETQYFGPGTRLLVL.

This clonotype was counted many times. The genes are TRBV6-5 and TRBJ2-5; a possible D gene is TRBD2 (5 bases). The CDR3 sequence is 12 residues long. Germline CDR1 is MNHEY and CDR2 is SVGAGI. Trimming pared 5 bases from V and 4 bases from J, leaving 8 bases between. CDR3 DNA: TGTGCCAGCAGTGGACTGGGAGAGACCCAGTACTTC. It is translated as CASSGLGETQYF.

This clonotype came up a few times. The chain recombines TRBV20-1 with TRBJ2-2, with D unclear. The CDR3 sequence is 15 residues long. The germline V gene has CDR1 DFQATT and CDR2 SNEGSKA (reference sequence). V gave up 0 bases and J gave up 1 base, with 9 bases separating them. This CDR3 reads CSARDLVGNTGELFF. For the CDR3, the DNA is TGCAGTGCTAGAGATCTTGTCGGGAACACCGGGGAGCTGTTTTTT.

Only a few counts were recorded for this clonotype. The J gene is TRBJ1-2, the V gene TRBV11-2; 7 bases are a match to TRBD1. V shed 4 bases and J 8 bases; nucleotides not matched to a gene: 10. This CDR3 spans 14 amino acids. CDR1 is SGHAT and CDR2 is FQNNGV in the germline V gene. The CDR3 DNA sequence: TGTGCCAGCAGCTCAGGGGGGGGCGAGGACGGCTACACCTTC. It translates to CASSSGGGEDGYTF.

The chain couples TRBV28 to TRBJ2-3; D gene uncertain. CDR1 MDHEN and CDR2 SYDVKM come from the germline V gene. Deletions cut 7 bases from V and 5 bases from J, with 7 bases between. The CDR3 has 11 residues. CDR3 DNA sequence: TGTGCCAGCACCGAAGGAGATACGCAGTATTTT. This codes for CASTEGDTQYF.

V gene TRBV29-1 combines with J gene TRBJ1-3; possibly TRBD1 for D (5 bases). The V gene's germline CDR1 is SQVTM and CDR2 ANQGSEA. The CDR3 totals 12 residues. V dropped 6 bases and J dropped 0 bases, with 6 bases sitting between them. CDR3 sequence: CSVRGSGNTIYF. CDR3 coding DNA: TGCAGCGTAAGGGGCTCTGGAAACACCATATATTTT.

The chain links TRBV7-2 to TRBJ2-3; 9 bases agree with TRBD2. Germline trimming cut 3 bases from V and 0 bases from J; bases unmatched to any gene: 10. This CDR3 comprises 18 residues. Germline CDR1 reads SGHTA; CDR2 reads FQGNSA. CDR3 sequence reads: CASSFAAGGVSSTDTQYF. The CDR3 DNA follows: TGTGCCAGCAGCTTTGCCGCGGGGGGGGTCTCTAGCACAGATACGCAGTATTTT.

This clonotype came up a few times. Sequence at one end of the junction differs from germline and may be a read error. This chain connects TRBV7-7 to TRBJ1-1; D is undetermined. The CDR3 covers 13 residues. Germline V gives CDR1 SSHAT, CDR2 FNYEAQ (reference sequence). Here the CDR3 reads CASSPLGRTEAFF. CDR3 nucleotide sequence: TGTGCTAGCAGCCCCCTCGGGAGGACTGAAGCTTTCTTT.

At least ten counts were recorded for this clonotype. This chain joins TRBV6-1 and TRBJ2-1; D is undetermined. CDR3 size: 14 residues. Trimming cost V 3 bases and J 9 bases, with 15 bases left between them. Germline CDR1 MNHNS, CDR2 SASEGT. The CDR3 region has the DNA TGTGCCAGCAGTGATCTCTTGCAGCCCATTGAGCAGTTCTTC. As protein: CASSDLLQPIEQFF.

This clonotype was seen more than once but under ten times. V and J are TRBV20-1 and TRBJ2-5; no definite D call. With 3 bases removed from V and 1 base from J, the gap between germline ends came to 9 bases. CDR3 size: 13 residues. Germline values: CDR1 DFQATT, CDR2 SNEGSKA (reference sequence). The CDR3 sequence: CSARAHSQETQYF. The CDR3 DNA reads TGCAGTGCTAGGGCACATTCCCAAGAGACCCAGTACTTC.

This clonotype was recorded a few times. V usage is TRBV11-2 and J usage is TRBJ2-3; tentatively, D is TRBD2 (6 bases). The CDR3 totals 18 residues. The ends were cut back, 1 base at V and 0 bases at J, with 17 bases in the middle. Germline CDR1 is SGHAT and CDR2 is FQNNGV. The CDR3 nucleotides are TGTGCCAGCAGCTTAGTAGGTTCGGGGGTAACTAGCACAGATACGCAGTATTTT. It yields the protein CASSLVGSGVTSTDTQYF.

The chain uses TRBV7-9 and TRBJ2-7; 10 nucleotides line up with TRBD1. This CDR3 spans 15 amino acids. Germline V lookup: CDR1 SEHNR, CDR2 FQNEAQ (reference sequence). With 5 bases clipped from V and 4 bases from J, the junction kept 8 bases outside the gene matches. CDR3 protein: CASSGPGQGRYEQYF. The CDR3 DNA follows: TGTGCCAGCAGCGGACCGGGACAGGGGAGGTACGAGCAGTACTTC.

This clonotype was observed a handful of times. J is TRBJ2-3 and V is TRBV5-1, with TRBD2 identical over 9 bases. V trimming: 3 bases; J trimming: 0 bases; junction bases outside the gene matches: 14. Germline CDR1 and CDR2: SGHRS and YFSETQ. The CDR3 consists of 19 residues. In DNA, the CDR3 is TGCGCCAGCAGCTCTGGGCGGGGGGGCCGGAGTTCTAGCACAGATACGCAGTATTTT. Translated: CASSSGRGGRSSSTDTQYF.

The rearrangement uses TRBV18 and TRBJ2-1; tentatively, D is TRBD2 (5 bases). The ends were cut back, 6 bases at V and 8 bases at J, with 17 bases in the middle. CDR1 and CDR2 from the germline V gene are KGHSH and LQKENI. This CDR3 has 14 amino acids. The CDR3 region is CASSQRAVEDEQFF. DNA for the CDR3: TGTGCCAGCTCCCAGAGGGCAGTAGAGGATGAGCAGTTCTTC.

This chain uses TRBV24-1 with TRBJ2-7, with D perhaps TRBD1 (6 bases). The CDR3 extends over 15 amino acids. Between the trimmed V and J ends, which lost 0 bases and 2 bases, there was a span of 10 bases. CDR1 and CDR2 (germline): KGHDR, SFDVKD. CDR3 in amino acids: CATSDLAGDTYEQYF. CDR3 DNA sequence: TGTGCCACCAGTGATTTGGCAGGGGATACCTACGAGCAGTACTTC.

This clonotype appeared a few times. V usage is TRBV20-1 and J usage is TRBJ2-7, with D tentatively TRBD2 (5 bases). V was shortened by 3 bases and J by 3 bases, with 12 bases between the two germline ends. Germline-derived CDR1 and CDR2 are DFQATT and SNEGSKA (reference sequence). The CDR3 totals 13 residues. In DNA, the CDR3 is TGCAGTGCTAGCCCGGGAACCTTCTACGAGCAGTACTTC. Encoded protein: CSASPGTFYEQYF.